This TCR beta chain originates from a study of a mutant IDH1 vaccine in newly diagnosed glioma. Profiling relied on immunoSEQ multiplex PCR, and the TCRdb table lists in-frame clones only, not all of them. Of 120,000 or so clones in the sample, around three quarters were seen once. Time point meaning: week 11, during vaccination. Every vaccine dose comprised 300 ug of mutant IDH1 20-mer peptide plus topical imiquimod. The V and J ends lost 4 bases and 6 bases respectively, with 12 bases between them. Germline V gene lookup returns CDR1 LGHNA and CDR2 YSLEER. This CDR3 is 13 amino acids long. A note on this clone: Its antigen remains unknown.

The TCR sequence derives from a man aged 35 to 55 with glioma. The rearrangement links TRBV4-3 to TRBJ1-2, with D possibly being TRBD1 (5 bases). The sequences come from PBMCs, collected from a glioma patient whose treatment included an IDH1 peptide vaccine. The DNA of the CDR3 is TGCGCCAGCAGCCGAACGACAGAGAATGGCTACACCTTC. It is translated as CASSRTTENGYTF.